This record covers a single TCR beta chain. The data originate from a study of blood T cells in healthy people across ages. The use of a sample-barcoded 5' primer and a J-beta primer mix characterized a second PCR of about 7 to 12 cycles. TCRdb independently ran MiXCR on the 5' RACE reads; one entry per CDR3 protein. The table lists around 1,100,000 distinct CDR3 sequences, roughly two fifths of them singletons. Sequenced material: blood. The sequence derives from a man younger than 35 in good health.

The CDR3 spells CSARDGRGGFYNEQFF. CDR3 coding DNA: TGCAGTGCTAGAGATGGCAGGGGGGGGTTCTACAATGAGCAGTTCTTC. The chain links TRBV20-1 to TRBJ2-1; D is possibly TRBD1 or TRBD2 (7 bases each). The CDR3 sequence is 16 residues long. Germline assignment: CDR1 DFQATT and CDR2 SNEGSKA (reference sequence). The germline V and J ends were trimmed by 0 bases and 3 bases, with 15 bases remaining between them.